These 6 T cell receptor beta chains share one sample of origin, sequenced in a study of cytomegalovirus exposure and HLA in healthy donors (dated by TCRdb to 2016 to 2017). Libraries were prepared through the immunoSEQ multiplex PCR assay. A mixture of 60 forward primers for TCR Vbeta segments and 13 reverse primers for TCR Jbeta segments was used in the multiplex PCR. The clones in this table, taken by TCRdb from immuneACCESS, are in-frame only. Not every clone is retained; where verified, under half of the shortfall comes from an unresolved V gene, and the cause of the rest is unknown. In all, the sample holds roughly 120,000 clones, and about 79% of those were seen once. The ten largest clones take up 2.5% to 3.5% of the sample. Sequencing was done on a sample of PBMCs. These receptors all stem from a woman aged 18-35 years in good health and CMV-seropositive.

This clone was counted between two and nine times. The chain has TRBV7-2 and TRBJ2-5; 9 bases align to TRBD2. V lost 2 bases to trimming and J lost 0 bases; unmatched junction nucleotides: 4. This CDR3 contains 16 residues. The germline V gene has CDR1 SGHTA and CDR2 FQGNSA. The CDR3 reads CASSLRAGGYQETQYF. CDR3 in DNA: TGTGCCAGCAGCTTACGGGCGGGGGGGTACCAAGAGACCCAGTACTTC.

J is TRBJ2-4 and V is TRBV21-1; the table's D gene call, TRBD1, was not cross checked with the DNA. TRBV21-1 is recorded as a pseudogene. This CDR3 comprises 18 residues. CDR3 nucleotide sequence: TGTGCCAGCAGCAAAGCCCCCCCGACAGGATTAACCAAAAACATTCAGTACTTC. Amino acids: CASSKAPPTGLTKNIQYF.

The chain has TRBV19 and TRBJ1-1; 12 nucleotides match TRBD1. Germline assignment: CDR1 LNHDA and CDR2 SQIVND (reference sequence). The J segment lost 10 bases and the V segment lost 5 bases, leaving 14 bases of the junction unmatched. CDR3 length: 16 residues. The CDR3 protein is CASSVTGTGGTPGAFF. Here the CDR3 DNA reads TGTGCCAGTAGTGTCACCGGGACAGGGGGCACCCCTGGAGCTTTCTTT.

The chain employs TRBV7-2 and TRBJ1-2; the match to TRBD1 covers 8 bases. CDR1 SGHTA and CDR2 FQGNSA come from the germline V gene. The V and J ends lost 5 bases and 6 bases, in that order; junction bases with no gene match: 5. The CDR3 has 13 residues. The CDR3 is CASSPRQGNGYTF. The CDR3 DNA is TGTGCCAGCAGCCCGAGACAGGGGAATGGCTACACCTTC. The entire variable domain, with the rest obtained from reference TRBV7-2 and TRBJ1-2, is as follows: GAGVSQSPSNKVTEKGKDVELRCDPISGHTALYWYRQSLGQGLEFLIYFQGNSAPDKSGLPSDRFSAERTGGSVSTLTIQRTQQEDSAVYLCASSPRQGNGYTFGSGTRLTVV.

The V gene is TRBV10-1, the J gene TRBJ1-3; weak D call: TRBD1 (5 bases). The ends were cut back, 8 bases at V and 4 bases at J, with 18 bases in the middle. Per germline, CDR1 WNHNN and CDR2 SYGVQD (reference sequence). The CDR3 has 15 residues. The CDR3 region has the DNA TGCGCCAGCGGGGGGGACCGGCGCACCGGAAACACCATATATTTT. Translated: CASGGDRRTGNTIYF.

The chain joins TRBV5-4 to TRBJ1-1; D is perhaps TRBD1 (5 bases). Germline V gene data show CDR1 as SGHNT and CDR2 as YYREEE (reference sequence). This CDR3 has 14 residues. Trimming took 4 bases from V and 5 from J, leaving 15 bases between them. The CDR3: CASSRRVEGTEAFF. In DNA form, the CDR3 reads TGTGCCAGCAGCCGCAGGGTAGAAGGGACTGAAGCTTTCTTT.